A selection of T cell receptor beta chains follows, all from one sample in a study of T cell changes during pregnancy in multiple sclerosis. The protocol was immunoSEQ multiplex PCR, while the TCRdb copy is restricted to in-frame clones and leaves out a portion. The sample consists of 40,000 to 50,000 clones, about 94% of them appearing once. The sequenced sample was CD8+ T cells from peripheral blood mononuclear cells, obtained in the first trimester of pregnancy. All receptors come from a female donor with multiple sclerosis, enrolled in a pregnancy study. Both conserved end residues are part of each CDR3. Each record gives: J gene, clone size, V gene, D gene, CDR3 protein, CDR3 DNA. D genes are given only for firm matches. For some rows the clone size is stated as once, few or many, or as a class when expanded; others skip it.

J: TRBJ2-2; size: once; V: TRBV9; D: TRBD1; CDR3: CASSVDWDRPTGELFF; DNA: TGTGCCAGCAGCGTAGATTGGGACAGACCCACCGGGGAGCTGTTTTTT
J: TRBJ1-2; size: .; V: TRBV5-1; D: TRBD1; CDR3: CASSWMGQGNYGYTF; DNA: TGCGCCAGCAGCTGGATGGGACAGGGCAACTATGGCTACACCTTC
J: TRBJ2-2; size: once; V: TRBV7-9; D: TRBD1; CDR3: CASSLRLGDRGHSGELFF; DNA: TGTGCCAGCAGCTTACGCCTTGGGGACAGGGGGCATTCCGGGGAGCTGTTTTTT
J: TRBJ1-5; size: .; V: TRBV28; D: TRBD1; CDR3: CASSPRTGATEPQHF; DNA: TGTGCCAGCAGTCCGCGGACAGGGGCGACGGAGCCCCAGCATTTT
J: TRBJ2-2; size: .; V: TRBV13; D: TRBD1; CDR3: CASSSRRRPGQGNTGELFF; DNA: TGTGCCAGCAGCTCCAGGAGGAGACCGGGACAGGGTAACACCGGGGAGCTGTTTTTT
J: TRBJ1-2; size: .; V: TRBV27; D: .; CDR3: CASSLGGAGYGYTF; DNA: TGTGCCAGCAGTTTAGGGGGCGCAGGCTATGGCTACACCTTC
J: TRBJ2-7; size: once; V: TRBV19; D: .; CDR3: CASTGDSHYEQYF; DNA: TGTGCCAGTACGGGGGACAGCCACTACGAGCAGTACTTC
J: TRBJ2-1; size: .; V: TRBV5-1; D: .; CDR3: CASSLSAGSYNEQFF; DNA: TGCGCCAGCAGCTTGAGTGCGGGAAGCTACAATGAGCAGTTCTTC
J: TRBJ1-6; size: .; V: TRBV7-2; D: .; CDR3: CASSYGLREVTNSPLHF; DNA: TGTGCCAGCAGCTACGGACTCAGGGAGGTGACTAATTCACCCCTCCACTTT
J: TRBJ1-1; size: once; V: TRBV4-1; D: .; CDR3: CASSQDLTGKEEATEAFF; DNA: TGCGCCAGCAGCCAAGACCTGACAGGTAAGGAGGAAGCCACTGAAGCTTTCTTT
J: TRBJ1-1; size: once; V: TRBV14; D: .; CDR3: CASSQDREWNTEAFF; DNA: TGTGCCAGCAGCCAAGATCGGGAGTGGAACACTGAAGCTTTCTTT
J: TRBJ2-1; size: .; V: TRBV7-8; D: TRBD2; CDR3: CASSLPRGRANYNEQFF; DNA: TGTGCCAGCAGCTTACCGAGAGGGAGGGCTAACTACAATGAGCAGTTCTTC
J: TRBJ1-1; size: .; V: TRBV5-1; D: .; CDR3: CASSLETDLNTEAFF; DNA: TGCGCCAGCAGCTTAGAGACAGACTTGAACACTGAAGCTTTCTTT
J: TRBJ2-3; size: once; V: TRBV9; D: TRBD1; CDR3: CASSVGTGFPDTQYF; DNA: TGTGCCAGCAGCGTAGGGACAGGGTTTCCAGATACGCAGTATTTT
J: TRBJ2-1; size: .; V: TRBV2; D: .; CDR3: CASLKAANSYNEQFF; DNA: TGTGCCAGCTTGAAAGCGGCGAACTCCTACAATGAGCAGTTCTTC
J: TRBJ2-2; size: few; V: TRBV7-2; D: TRBD2; CDR3: CASSSPGAGAATTGELFF; DNA: TGTGCCAGCAGCTCACCGGGAGCGGGAGCGGCTACCACCGGGGAGCTGTTTTTT
J: TRBJ1-3; size: .; V: TRBV2; D: TRBD1; CDR3: CAGTGSLGNTIYF; DNA: TGTGCCGGGACAGGGTCGCTTGGAAACACCATATATTTT
J: TRBJ2-1; size: .; V: TRBV19; D: TRBD2; CDR3: CASSSTSVDEQFF; DNA: TGTGCCAGTAGTAGTACTAGCGTGGATGAGCAGTTCTTC
J: TRBJ1-3; size: once; V: TRBV12-5; D: TRBD1; CDR3: CASGPGQGPGNTIYF; DNA: TGTGCTAGTGGTCCGGGACAGGGCCCTGGAAACACCATATATTTT
J: TRBJ2-7; size: .; V: TRBV5-4; D: TRBD1; CDR3: CASSLGTDYEQYF; DNA: TGTGCCAGCAGCCTGGGGACAGACTACGAGCAGTACTTC
J: TRBJ2-7; size: .; V: TRBV28; D: .; CDR3: CASTEEGRGPYEQYF; DNA: TGTGCCAGCACCGAGGAGGGGCGTGGTCCCTACGAGCAGTACTTC
J: TRBJ2-7; size: .; V: TRBV4-2; D: .; CDR3: CASSQDGVYEQYF; DNA: TGTGCCAGCAGCCAAGATGGAGTCTACGAGCAGTACTTC
J: TRBJ2-7; size: .; V: TRBV9; D: TRBD2; CDR3: CASSGRGDPHEQYF; DNA: TGTGCCAGCAGCGGCCGGGGGGATCCCCACGAGCAGTACTTC
J: TRBJ1-1; size: .; V: TRBV27; D: .; CDR3: CASSLFRDTEAFF; DNA: TGTGCCAGCAGCTTATTCAGGGACACTGAAGCTTTCTTT
J: TRBJ2-7; size: .; V: TRBV27; D: .; CDR3: CASSLDQGGYEQYF; DNA: TGTGCCAGCAGTTTAGACCAGGGCGGATACGAGCAGTACTTC
J: TRBJ1-1; size: .; V: TRBV4-2; D: .; CDR3: CASSHPGGGTEAFF; DNA: TGTGCCAGCAGCCACCCGGGCGGGGGGACTGAAGCTTTCTTT
J: TRBJ2-7; size: .; V: TRBV13; D: .; CDR3: CASSPITSYEQYF; DNA: TGTGCCAGCAGCCCTATAACCTCCTACGAGCAGTACTTC
J: TRBJ2-5; size: .; V: TRBV7-7; D: .; CDR3: CASSEGPMEETQYF; DNA: TGTGCCAGCAGCGAGGGCCCGATGGAGGAGACCCAGTACTTC
J: TRBJ2-7; size: .; V: TRBV7-8; D: .; CDR3: CASSLRGAGYEQYF; DNA: TGTGCCAGCAGCTTACGGGGGGCAGGCTACGAGCAGTACTTC
J: TRBJ2-4; size: .; V: TRBV4-1; D: .; CDR3: CASSPPVGVRGQYF; DNA: TGCGCCAGCAGCCCCCCGGTTGGGGTAAGGGGTCAGTACTTC
J: TRBJ2-7; size: .; V: TRBV13; D: .; CDR3: CASSCRGNYEQYF; DNA: TGTGCCAGCAGCTGCCGGGGAAACTACGAGCAGTACTTC
J: TRBJ2-5; size: .; V: TRBV27; D: TRBD2; CDR3: CASSAQTSGLSQYF; DNA: TGTGCCAGCAGTGCACAGACTAGCGGCTTATCCCAGTACTTC
J: TRBJ2-2; size: .; V: TRBV10-2; D: .; CDR3: CASRQGQGRTGELFF; DNA: TGCGCCAGCCGGCAAGGGCAGGGAAGAACCGGGGAGCTGTTTTTT
J: TRBJ2-7; size: .; V: TRBV6-4; D: .; CDR3: CASIPSPYEQYF; DNA: TGTGCCAGCATCCCGTCCCCCTACGAGCAGTACTTC
J: TRBJ2-5; size: .; V: TRBV7-6; D: .; CDR3: CASSWSRAPFQETQYF; DNA: TGTGCCAGCAGCTGGAGCAGGGCCCCTTTCCAAGAGACCCAGTACTTC
J: TRBJ2-2; size: .; V: TRBV4-2; D: TRBD2; CDR3: CASSQENSGRAWRGTGELFF; DNA: TGTGCCAGCAGCCAAGAAAATAGCGGGAGGGCCTGGAGGGGCACCGGGGAGCTGTTTTTT
J: TRBJ2-7; size: .; V: TRBV9; D: TRBD1; CDR3: CASSEQGAPYEQYF; DNA: TGTGCCAGCAGCGAACAGGGGGCCCCCTACGAGCAGTACTTC
J: TRBJ2-2; size: .; V: TRBV7-6; D: .; CDR3: CASSLGGVGELFF; DNA: TGTGCCAGCAGCTTAGGGGGGGTCGGGGAGCTGTTTTTT
J: TRBJ2-2; size: .; V: TRBV9; D: TRBD2; CDR3: CASSVEGSGSYGGTGELFF; DNA: TGTGCCAGCAGCGTAGAGGGTAGCGGGAGTTATGGGGGCACCGGGGAGCTGTTTTTT
J: TRBJ2-7; size: .; V: TRBV13; D: TRBD1; CDR3: CASSHRDSLYEQYF; DNA: TGTGCCAGCAGCCACCGGGACAGCCTCTACGAGCAGTACTTC
J: TRBJ1-4; size: .; V: TRBV4-3; D: .; CDR3: CASSQDLRKLFF; DNA: TGCGCCAGCAGCCAAGATCTGAGGAAACTGTTTTTT
J: TRBJ2-7; size: .; V: TRBV27; D: .; CDR3: CASSTSGSYEQYF; DNA: TGTGCCAGCTCGACGAGCGGTTCCTACGAGCAGTACTTC
J: TRBJ2-1; size: .; V: TRBV6-4; D: TRBD2; CDR3: CASSDSLAGGNEQFF; DNA: TGTGCCAGCAGTGACTCGTTAGCGGGGGGCAATGAGCAGTTCTTC
J: TRBJ1-5; size: .; V: TRBV4-1; D: TRBD1; CDR3: CASSPRQGDQPQHF; DNA: TGCGCCAGCAGCCCACGACAGGGGGATCAGCCCCAGCATTTT
J: TRBJ1-5; size: .; V: TRBV19; D: .; CDR3: CASSGPELDNQPQHF; DNA: TGTGCCAGTAGTGGGCCAGAGCTTGACAATCAGCCCCAGCATTTT
J: TRBJ1-5; size: .; V: TRBV15; D: TRBD1; CDR3: CATSPGGNQPQHF; DNA: TGTGCCACCAGCCCAGGGGGGAATCAGCCCCAGCATTTT
J: TRBJ2-5; size: .; V: TRBV7-6; D: TRBD2; CDR3: CASSMRGGAREETQYF; DNA: TGTGCCAGCAGCATGCGGGGGGGCGCGAGGGAAGAGACCCAGTACTTC
J: TRBJ2-7; size: .; V: TRBV2; D: .; CDR3: CASRSPGQSSYEQYF; DNA: TGTGCCAGCAGGTCTCCGGGACAATCCTCCTACGAGCAGTACTTC
J: TRBJ1-2; size: .; V: TRBV7-9; D: TRBD1; CDR3: CASSLVGTGNGYTF; DNA: TGTGCCAGCAGCTTAGTTGGGACAGGGAATGGCTACACCTTC
J: TRBJ2-1; size: .; V: TRBV29-1; D: TRBD2; CDR3: CSVDGTSGGQYNEQFF; DNA: TGCAGCGTTGATGGCACTAGCGGGGGGCAATACAATGAGCAGTTCTTC
J: TRBJ1-5; size: .; V: TRBV4-1; D: .; CDR3: CASSLSRGGGYQPQHF; DNA: TGCGCCAGCAGCCTTTCCCGAGGGGGGGGGTACCAGCCCCAGCATTTT